What follows describes a single T cell receptor beta chain. Its target is not known. This CDR3 is 14 amino acids long. Only in-frame clones appear in the TCRdb table, and some are missing; sequencing was by immunoSEQ multiplex PCR. The sample has around 140,000 clones; about 94% are singletons. The data belong to a study of T cell responses to AZD1222 COVID-19 vaccine. Study at large: Both about-4-week and about-12-week second-dose recipients were combined. Study-level findings and limits: There were mostly white British donors and more females than males, and clonal diversity was possibly underestimated. Repertoires were sampled only after the peak T cell response. Nearly half of unique spike-specific TCRs reportedly avoided B.1.351 and B.1.1.7 mutated regions.

The TCR comes from an adult in good health. J is TRBJ1-1 and V is TRBV21-1. TRBV21-1 is annotated as a pseudogene. The sample in question was peripheral blood, obtained on day 0 of AZD1222 vaccination. The CDR3 coding sequence is TGTGCCATCCCCCACGCGGCGAGCTCAAAAGAAGCTTTCTTT. Its translation is CAIPHAASSKEAFF.